This TCR beta chain was identified in a study of blood T cells in healthy people across ages. Through a sample-barcoded 5' primer and a J-beta primer mix, a second PCR was run for roughly 6 to 11 cycles. TCRdb recomputed calls from the 5' RACE reads with MiXCR, one row per CDR3 protein. The profile shows 800,000 to 1,300,000 distinct CDR3 sequences, almost 25% of them singletons. As concerns this clonotype: The antigen is undetermined.

Study-wide points: TCR beta diversity correlated strongly with naive T cell percentage.

Caucasian, healthy and from Russia, the donors were aged between roughly 6 and 95. Every sample yielded at least 6.5 million isolated PBMCs. This CDR3 contains 15 residues. V was trimmed by 6 bases and J by 5 bases, leaving 19 bases between them. This same sample was also part of a study on T cells of mothers and their children. That study adds: For cDNA synthesis, the complete extracted RNA was used (about 1.4 ug per 15 ul).

The TCR sequence derives from a girl under 10 years old in good health. The V call is TRBV12-3 or TRBV12-4, the J call TRBJ1-2; D might be TRBD1 (5 bases). Sequenced sample: blood. CDR3 DNA: TGTGCCAGCAGCCCCGGGACGGGCAGGAGGTATGGCTACACCTTC. Translation gives CASSPGTGRRYGYTF.